Following are 28 T cell receptor beta chains from one sample sequenced in a study of graft-versus-host responses after intestinal transplantation. The method was immunoSEQ multiplex PCR; TCRdb's version includes in-frame clones alone and lacks a portion of them. The profile shows about 150,000 clones, 80% to 95% of them singletons. Their cognate antigens are unknown. Here the sequenced sample was unstimulated CD4+ T cells sorted from spleen or lymph node cells, taken before intestinal transplant. All receptors derive from a human donor who received an intestinal transplant.

This sequence joins TRBV6-6 and TRBJ1-2; TRBD1 matches at 8 bases. Germline assignment: CDR1 MNHNY and CDR2 SVGAGI (reference sequence). The ends lost 5 bases at V and 4 bases at J; junction bases unmatched: 3. CDR3 length: 13 residues. The CDR3 spells CASSPQGGYGYTF. The CDR3 DNA reads as TGTGCCAGCAGTCCACAGGGGGGCTATGGCTACACCTTC.

This sequence joins TRBV9 and TRBJ2-4; weak D call: TRBD1 (7 bases). Germline loops: CDR1 SGDLS, CDR2 YYNGEE. V lost 3 bases and J lost 0, with 13 bases in between. The CDR3 is 16 residues long. The CDR3 bases are TGTGCCAGCAGCGGCGGGACAGCCATAGCCAAAAACATTCAGTACTTC. Its translation: CASSGGTAIAKNIQYF.

The chain joins TRBV7-2 to TRBJ1-2, with D possibly TRBD1 on 5 matching bases. V lost 4 bases and J lost 8, with 29 bases in between. The CDR3 consists of 18 residues. CDR1 and CDR2 from the germline V gene are SGHTA and FQGNSA. The CDR3 DNA follows: TGTGCCAGCAGCTCTCGGGCGTCGCCGGGACCACTATTCCGAGGCTACACCTTC. Its translation is CASSSRASPGPLFRGYTF.

This sequence joins TRBV28 and TRBJ2-2; no firm D call. The CDR3 is 15 residues long. With 5 bases removed from V and 4 bases from J, the gap between germline ends came to 14 bases. Per germline, CDR1 MDHEN and CDR2 SYDVKM. Here the CDR3 DNA reads TGTGCCAGCAGTGAGCTACCCTCGAGCACCGGGGAGCTGTTTTTT. Translation gives CASSELPSSTGELFF.

The count of this clone is one. The V call is TRBV5-1, the J call TRBJ2-5; D is uncertain. The last part of the DNA fits TRBJ2-7 better; the J call may be wrong. The germline CDR1 and CDR2 sequences are SGHRS and YFSETQ. The CDR3 has 15 residues. CDR3 sequence: CASSLRVRSAYEQYF. The CDR3, as DNA: TGCGCCAGCAGCCTACGTGTCAGGTCTGCCTACGAGCAGTACTTC.

This chain links TRBV5-1 with TRBJ2-5; 8 bases agree with TRBD2. This CDR3 has 14 amino acids. Germline V gene data show CDR1 as SGHRS and CDR2 as YFSETQ. The ends lost 0 bases at V and 4 bases at J; junction bases unmatched: 2. CDR3 residues: CASSLVLAGETQYF. For the CDR3, the DNA is TGCGCCAGCAGCTTGGTGCTAGCGGGAGAGACCCAGTACTTC.

The chain joins TRBV7-9 to TRBJ2-4, with TRBD1 as a possible D gene (5 bases). Deletions cut 6 bases from V and 5 bases from J, with 11 bases between. CDR3 length: 13 residues. Germline lookup yields CDR1 SEHNR and CDR2 FQNEAQ (reference sequence). The CDR3 is CASSGQGQNIQYF. Here the CDR3 DNA reads TGTGCCAGCAGTGGGCAGGGCCAAAACATTCAGTACTTC.

V usage is TRBV5-4 and J usage is TRBJ2-2, with D possibly matching TRBD2 (6 bases). The CDR3 has 15 residues. V was trimmed by 0 bases and J by 4 bases, leaving 10 bases between them. Germline loops: CDR1 SGHNT, CDR2 YYREEE (reference sequence). The CDR3 is CASSLGLASTGELFF. The CDR3 coding sequence is TGTGCCAGCAGCTTGGGGCTAGCGTCCACCGGGGAGCTGTTTTTT.

The rearrangement links TRBV18 to TRBJ1-2; D is unclear. The length of the CDR3 is 13 residues. V dropped 2 bases and J dropped 6 bases, with 10 bases sitting between them. Germline V lookup: CDR1 KGHSH, CDR2 LQKENI. The CDR3 region has the DNA TGTGCCAGCTCACCATCGGGGTTCGATGGCTACACCTTC. Amino acid sequence: CASSPSGFDGYTF.

J is TRBJ1-5 and V is TRBV19, with D maybe TRBD1 (6 bases). V was shortened by 0 bases and J by 4 bases, with 16 bases between the two germline ends. Germline V gene sequence: CDR1 LNHDA, CDR2 SQIVND (reference sequence). The CDR3 runs to 17 residues. CDR3 nucleotides: TGTGCCAGTAGTATAGAAGGGGCTCTAACAGGGAATCAGCCCCAGCATTTT. Its translation: CASSIEGALTGNQPQHF.

The chain has TRBV6-5 and TRBJ2-1, with 8 bases that match TRBD2. The V and J ends lost 3 bases and 4 bases, in that order; junction bases with no gene match: 5. Germline lookup yields CDR1 MNHEY and CDR2 SVGAGI. The CDR3 runs 15 residues. CDR3 sequence reads: CASSYPLAGYNEQFF. In nucleotides, the CDR3 is TGTGCCAGCAGTTATCCCCTAGCGGGTTACAATGAGCAGTTCTTC.

Remarks on this clone: One end of the junction does not line up with germline, which may come from a read error. CDR3 nucleotide sequence: TGTGCCTGCAGTGTACGCGGGAGAACGAGCACAGATACGCAGTATTTT. It specifies CACSVRGRTSTDTQYF. The chain has TRBV27 and TRBJ2-3; 7 nucleotides agree with TRBD2. This CDR3 contains 16 residues. Germline V lookup: CDR1 MNHEY, CDR2 SMNVEV (reference sequence).

The chain couples TRBV6-1 to TRBJ1-1; D perhaps matches TRBD1 (5 bases). With 6 bases removed from V and 4 bases from J, the gap between germline ends came to 18 bases. CDR3 size: 15 residues. Germline V gives CDR1 MNHNS, CDR2 SASEGT. CDR3 sequence: CASSDMTAGSTEAFF. The CDR3 DNA sequence: TGTGCCAGCAGCGACATGACAGCCGGTAGCACTGAAGCTTTCTTT.

This sequence joins TRBV6-1 and TRBJ2-5; 13 bases agree with TRBD2. The germline V gene encodes CDR1 MNHNS and CDR2 SASEGT. The length of the CDR3 is 14 residues. J was trimmed by 5 bases and V by 7 bases; bases with no gene match: 4. The CDR3, as DNA: TGTGCCAGCAAACTAGCGGGAGGGTTGGAGACCCAGTACTTC. It encodes CASKLAGGLETQYF.

The chain employs TRBV19 and TRBJ2-5; the D gene is possibly TRBD1 (5 bases). The DNA end lines up better with TRBJ2-7; the J call may be wrong. Germline lookup yields CDR1 LNHDA and CDR2 SQIVND (reference sequence). The CDR3 spans 15 residues. Here the CDR3 reads CASSINGQSLYEQYF. Written as DNA, the CDR3 is TGTGCCAGTAGTATAAACGGACAAAGTCTCTACGAGCAGTACTTC.

This clone was found a few times. V usage is TRBV5-6 and J usage is TRBJ1-4, with a tentative D call TRBD1 (5 bases). The germline V gene encodes CDR1 SGHDT and CDR2 YYEEEE. V gave up 0 bases and J gave up 7 bases, with 7 bases separating them. The CDR3 totals 13 residues. The CDR3 DNA reads as TGTGCCAGCAGCTTGGCTCAGGGTGAAAAACTGTTTTTT. As protein: CASSLAQGEKLFF. Full variable domain (missing parts from reference TRBV5-6 and TRBJ1-4): DAGVTQSPTHLIKTRGQQVTLRCSPKSGHDTVSWYQQALGQGPQFIFQYYEEEERQRGNFPDRFSGHQFPNYSSELNVNALLLGDSALYLCASSLAQGEKLFFGSGTQLSVL.

In this sample, this clone turned up a few times. J is TRBJ2-1 and V is TRBV7-9, with TRBD2 matching over 7 bases. CDR3 size: 15 residues. Germline lookup yields CDR1 SEHNR and CDR2 FQNEAQ (reference sequence). The J segment lost 10 bases and the V segment lost 3 bases, leaving 12 bases of the junction unmatched. The CDR3 region is CASSFEGGPREEQFF. The CDR3 DNA reads as TGTGCCAGCAGCTTCGAGGGAGGGCCCAGAGAGGAGCAGTTCTTC.

The CDR3: CASRGTSGSIYEQYF. In DNA, the CDR3 is TGTGCCAGCAGGGGGACTAGCGGGAGTATCTACGAGCAGTACTTC. This chain joins TRBV27 and TRBJ2-7, with 14 bases identical to TRBD2. CDR1 MNHEY and CDR2 SMNVEV come from the germline V gene (reference sequence). The trim removed 6 bases at V and 3 bases at J, leaving 4 bases unmatched. This CDR3 is 15 amino acids long.

This clone was detected only once. The chain combines TRBV19 with TRBJ1-2, with D unresolved. Germline loops: CDR1 LNHDA, CDR2 SQIVND (reference sequence). V was trimmed by 6 bases and J by 8 bases, leaving 25 bases between them. CDR3 length: 16 amino acids. The CDR3 DNA reads as TGTGCCAGTAGCCTAGCCCCGTGGCAGCAACTCGGGGGCTACACCTTC. Translating gives CASSLAPWQQLGGYTF.

The CDR3 reads CASSLGQLNTEAFF. CDR3 bases: TGTGCCAGTAGTCTCGGGCAGTTGAACACTGAAGCTTTCTTT. The gene calls are TRBV19 and TRBJ1-1; no clear D gene. The CDR3 is 14 amino acids. Trimming shortened V by 5 bases and J by 0 bases, and 10 bases separated the two germline ends. The V gene's germline CDR1 is LNHDA and CDR2 SQIVND (reference sequence).

This chain uses TRBV19 with TRBJ2-6; 8 nucleotides line up with TRBD2. The length of the CDR3 is 17 residues. CDR1 is LNHDA, CDR2 SQIVND, per germline (reference sequence). After removal of 6 bases from V and 0 bases from J, the junction contained 7 bases not matched to a gene. For the CDR3, the DNA is TGTGCCAGTAGACGAACTAGCGGAGACTCTGGGGCCAACGTCCTGACTTTC. This sequence encodes CASRRTSGDSGANVLTF.

This CDR3 is CASSGDRYTDTQYF. The CDR3 DNA follows: TGTGCCAGCAGTGGGGACAGATACACAGATACGCAGTATTTT. The V gene is TRBV2, the J gene TRBJ2-3; the match to TRBD1 covers 7 bases. The trim removed 4 bases at V and 2 bases at J, leaving 3 bases unmatched. Germline CDR1 is SNHLY and CDR2 is FYNNEI. CDR3 size: 14 residues.

The chain recombines TRBV7-8 with TRBJ1-5, with D uncertain. CDR3 length: 15 amino acids. Germline V gives CDR1 SGHVS, CDR2 FQNEAQ. Trimming took 1 base from V and 3 from J, leaving 10 bases between them. The DNA of the CDR3 is TGTGCCAGCAGCTTAGAACCGCCACTCAATCAGCCCCAGCATTTT. Its protein is CASSLEPPLNQPQHF.

This rearrangement joins TRBV7-9 to TRBJ1-4; D unresolved. Trimming removed 1 base from V and 8 bases from J, with 8 bases in between. The CDR3 is made up of 13 amino acids. Germline values: CDR1 SEHNR, CDR2 FQNEAQ (reference sequence). CDR3 protein: CASSLVPVEKLFF. Here the CDR3 DNA reads TGTGCCAGCAGCTTAGTCCCAGTCGAAAAACTGTTTTTT. The full variable domain, rest sourced from reference TRBV7-9 and TRBJ1-4, is DTGVSQNPRHKITKRGQNVTFRCDPISEHNRLYWYRQTLGQGPEFLTYFQNEAQLEKSRLLSDRFSAERPKGSFSTLEIQRTEQGDSAMYLCASSLVPVEKLFFGSGTQLSVL.

This clone was detected a few times. This same CDR3 is encoded by further DNA sequences in the sample. This chain uses TRBV29-1 with TRBJ1-1, with unresolved D. V was trimmed by 4 bases and J by 1 base, leaving 4 bases between them. The CDR3 covers 11 residues. The germline V gene has CDR1 SQVTM and CDR2 ANQGSEA. The CDR3, as DNA: TGCAGCGTTGGAGCGAACACTGAAGCTTTCTTT. This codes for CSVGANTEAFF.

With regard to this clone: Here the CDR3 omits its conserved ending phenylalanine or tryptophan, so a read error is the likely source. The chain joins TRBV11-2 to TRBJ1-5, with 12 bases aligning to TRBD1. The CDR3 is 17 amino acids. With V trimmed by 0 bases and J by 6 bases, 6 bases remained unmatched. Germline V gives CDR1 SGHAT, CDR2 FQNNGV. The CDR3 DNA sequence: TGTGCCAGCAGCTTAGAGGGGACAGGGGGCAGGACTCAGCCCCAGCATCTT. Amino acid sequence: CASSLEGTGGRTQPQHL.

V gene TRBV19 combines with J gene TRBJ2-2; no definite D call. This CDR3 is 16 amino acids long. V dropped 4 bases and J dropped 0 bases, with 12 bases sitting between them. The germline CDR1 and CDR2 sequences are LNHDA and SQIVND (reference sequence). CDR3 in DNA: TGTGCCAGTAGTAGAGACGACACAACGAACACCGGGGAGCTGTTTTTT. Encoded protein: CASSRDDTTNTGELFF.

The chain links TRBV7-9 to TRBJ1-2, with a weak D call TRBD1 (6 bases). V gave up 2 bases and J gave up 5 bases, with 15 bases separating them. CDR3 length: 15 residues. Germline loops: CDR1 SEHNR, CDR2 FQNEAQ (reference sequence). The CDR3 reads CASSLMGGQEYGYTF. The DNA for the CDR3 is TGTGCCAGCAGCTTAATGGGGGGCCAGGAATATGGCTACACCTTC.